Below are 13 T cell receptor beta chains sequenced from a single sample in a study of blood T cell repertoires in COVID-19. Sequencing used immunoSEQ multiplex PCR; TCRdb keeps in-frame clones, though not all of them. The profile shows 400,000 to 500,000 clones, about nine tenths of them singletons. Sequenced: peripheral blood. The receptor set was obtained from a woman younger than 45 with active or convalescent COVID-19.

This rearrangement joins TRBV28 to TRBJ1-2; possibly TRBD1 for D (5 bases). This CDR3 comprises 12 residues. The V end lost 6 bases, the J end lost 7 bases, and 12 bases lay between the germline ends. Germline V gives CDR1 MDHEN, CDR2 SYDVKM. The CDR3 reads CASSLTVSGYTF. The CDR3 nucleotides read TGTGCCAGCAGCCTGACAGTGTCTGGCTACACCTTC.

The gene calls are TRBV15 and TRBJ2-2, with D tentatively TRBD1 (6 bases). V gave up 2 bases and J gave up 0 bases, with 13 bases separating them. The CDR3 contains 17 residues. In germline, CDR1 is LNHNV, CDR2 YYDKDF (reference sequence). Here the CDR3 reads CATSRNTGTPNTGELFF. The CDR3 DNA follows: TGTGCCACCAGCAGAAATACCGGGACACCGAACACCGGGGAGCTGTTTTTT. The whole variable domain, remainder taken from reference TRBV15 and TRBJ2-2, is DAMVIQNPRYQVTQFGKPVTLSCSQTLNHNVMYWYQQKSSQAPKLLFHYYDKDFNNEADTPDNFQSRRPNTSFCFLDIRSPGLGDTAMYLCATSRNTGTPNTGELFFGEGSRLTVL.

The chain carries TRBV6-5 and TRBJ1-1, with a weak D call TRBD1 (6 bases). CDR1 and CDR2 (germline): MNHEY, SVGAGI. With 6 bases removed from V and 0 bases from J, the gap between germline ends came to 14 bases. The CDR3 runs 15 residues. CDR3 in DNA: TGTGCCAGCAGCACTAGGACAGAGATGAACACTGAAGCTTTCTTT. It translates to CASSTRTEMNTEAFF.

This chain links TRBV12-3 or TRBV12-4 with TRBJ1-1; D is unclear. Trimming cost V 7 bases and J 6 bases, with 9 bases left between them. The length of the CDR3 is 11 residues. The CDR3 region is CASKRSPEAFF. CDR3 bases: TGTGCCAGCAAGAGGTCCCCTGAAGCTTTCTTT.

The V gene is TRBV7-9, the J gene TRBJ2-1; D is unresolved. Germline lookup yields CDR1 SEHNR and CDR2 FQNEAQ (reference sequence). V lost 5 bases, J lost 5 bases, and 10 bases lay in between. This CDR3 is built from 13 residues. CDR3: CASSPSRNNEQFF. CDR3 DNA sequence: TGTGCCAGCAGCCCCTCTAGGAACAATGAGCAGTTCTTC.

This sequence joins TRBV3-1 (or the pseudogene TRBV3-2) and TRBJ1-1, with D hard to call. The CDR3 length is 16 residues. Germline V gene lookup returns CDR1 LGHDT and CDR2 YNNKEL (reference sequence). V was pared by 6 bases and J by 1 base, with 18 bases between. The CDR3 DNA reads TGTGCCAGCAGTCCCCGCGCCGGGAAACCGAACACTGAAGCTTTCTTT. Encoded protein: CASSPRAGKPNTEAFF.

The V and J genes are TRBV21-1 and TRBJ1-2; the table's D gene call, TRBD1, was not cross checked with the DNA. TRBV21-1 is a pseudogene locus. The CDR3 is made up of 15 amino acids. The CDR3 DNA reads as TGTGCCAGCACGACGTCCGAGGACAGGGGGATTTCGGTCACCTTC. Translated, it gives CASTTSEDRGISVTF.

The chain joins TRBV7-9 to TRBJ2-2, with TRBD1 matching 9 bases. The CDR3 is made up of 15 amino acids. Germline trimming cut 5 bases from V and 4 bases from J; bases unmatched to any gene: 5. Germline V CDR1 and CDR2: SEHNR, FQNEAQ (reference sequence). The CDR3 here is CASSGQGIGTGELFF. CDR3 sequence (DNA): TGTGCCAGCAGCGGACAGGGGATCGGCACCGGGGAGCTGTTTTTT.

The rearrangement links TRBV18 to TRBJ1-3, with 7 bases that match TRBD1. There are 15 residues in the CDR3. Germline CDR1 is KGHSH and CDR2 is LQKENI. V lost 3 bases and J lost 4; bases outside the gene matches: 6. Here the CDR3 reads CASSPTGNIGNTIYF. CDR3 nucleotides: TGTGCCAGCTCACCGACAGGGAATATCGGAAACACCATATATTTT. The entire variable domain, with the rest obtained from reference TRBV18 and TRBJ1-3, is as follows: NAGVMQNPRHLVRRRGQEARLRCSPMKGHSHVYWYRQLPEEGLKFMVYLQKENIIDESGMPKERFSAEFPKEGPSILRIQQVVRGDSAAYFCASSPTGNIGNTIYFGEGSWLTVV.

This sequence joins TRBV7-9 and TRBJ2-7, with TRBD2 matching 10 bases. The germline V gene has CDR1 SEHNR and CDR2 FQNEAQ (reference sequence). The CDR3 runs to 15 residues. With V trimmed by 5 bases and J by 7 bases, 11 bases remained unmatched. The CDR3 loop is CASSPLAGDPSEQYF. The CDR3, as DNA: TGTGCCAGCAGCCCCCTAGCGGGGGATCCGTCAGAGCAGTACTTC.

This chain connects TRBV9 to TRBJ1-2, with 9 nucleotides matching TRBD1. Germline values: CDR1 SGDLS, CDR2 YYNGEE. V lost 4 bases and J lost 3; bases outside the gene matches: 10. This CDR3 contains 16 residues. This CDR3 is CASSPRIQGADYGYTF. In nucleotides, the CDR3 is TGTGCCAGCAGCCCCAGGATACAGGGGGCTGACTATGGCTACACCTTC. The whole variable domain, remainder taken from reference TRBV9 and TRBJ1-2, is DSGVTQTPKHLITATGQRVTLRCSPRSGDLSVYWYQQSLDQGLQFLIQYYNGEERAKGNILERFSAQQFPDLHSELNLSSLELGDSALYFCASSPRIQGADYGYTFGSGTRLTVV.

The genes are TRBV18 and TRBJ1-2; 7 positions agree with TRBD1. The V gene's germline CDR1 is KGHSH and CDR2 LQKENI. The CDR3 is 13 amino acids. V trimming: 4 bases; J trimming: 7 bases; junction bases outside the gene matches: 6. For the CDR3, the DNA is TGTGCCAGCTCACGCACACAGGGGAGTGGCTACACCTTC. Translating gives CASSRTQGSGYTF.

The chain couples TRBV5-1 to TRBJ1-3, with D possibly matching TRBD1 (6 bases). Germline V CDR1 and CDR2: SGHRS, YFSETQ. This CDR3 is 13 amino acids long. Trimming removed 1 base from V and 7 bases from J, with 9 bases in between. CDR3 protein: CASSLQGWNTIYF. In DNA form, the CDR3 reads TGCGCCAGCAGCTTGCAGGGGTGGAACACCATATATTTT.